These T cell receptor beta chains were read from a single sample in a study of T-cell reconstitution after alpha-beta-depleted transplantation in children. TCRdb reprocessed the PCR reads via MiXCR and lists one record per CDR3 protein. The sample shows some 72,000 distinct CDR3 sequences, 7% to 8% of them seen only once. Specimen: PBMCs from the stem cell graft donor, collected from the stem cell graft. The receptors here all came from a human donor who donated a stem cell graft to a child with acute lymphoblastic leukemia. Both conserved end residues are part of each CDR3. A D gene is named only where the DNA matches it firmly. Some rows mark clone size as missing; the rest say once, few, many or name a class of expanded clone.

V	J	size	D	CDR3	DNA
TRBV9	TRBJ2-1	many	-	CASSSRLGSNNEQFF	TGTGCCAGCAGCTCGCGACTAGGTTCTAACAATGAGCAGTTCTTC
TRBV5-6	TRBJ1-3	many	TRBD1	CASSLGTGAGNTIYF	TGTGCCAGCAGCTTGGGGACAGGGGCTGGAAACACCATATATTTT
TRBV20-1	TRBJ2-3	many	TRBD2	CSAPLAGKVTDTQYF	TGCAGTGCTCCCCTAGCGGGAAAGGTCACAGATACGCAGTATTTT
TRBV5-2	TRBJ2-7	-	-	CARGPGVYEQYF	TGTGCCAGGGGCCCCGGGGTCTACGAGCAGTACTTC
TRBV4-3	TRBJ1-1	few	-	CASSQEGQANTEAFF	TGCGCCAGCAGCCAAGAGGGCCAAGCGAACACTGAAGCTTTCTTT
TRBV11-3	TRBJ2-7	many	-	CASSSPRGLTYEQYF	TGTGCCAGCAGCTCCCCCAGGGGCCTGACCTACGAGCAGTACTTC
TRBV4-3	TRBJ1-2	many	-	CASSQPDRGYGYTF	TGCGCCAGCAGCCAACCAGACAGAGGATATGGCTACACCTTC
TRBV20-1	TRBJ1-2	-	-	CSARFRDYGYTF	TGCAGTGCTAGATTCCGGGACTATGGCTACACCTTC
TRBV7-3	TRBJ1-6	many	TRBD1	CASSWGQYSPLHF	TGTGCCAGCAGCTGGGGACAGTATTCACCCCTCCACTTT
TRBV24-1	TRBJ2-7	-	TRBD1	CAASARDRGFYEQYF	TGTGCGGCCAGTGCCCGGGACAGGGGGTTCTACGAGCAGTACTTC
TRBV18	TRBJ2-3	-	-	CASSPPPRLEGDTQYF	TGTGCCAGCTCACCCCCTCCACGACTAGAGGGAGATACGCAGTATTTT
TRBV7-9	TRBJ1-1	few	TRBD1	CASSLGTGWNTEAFF	TGTGCCAGCAGCTTAGGGACAGGGTGGAACACTGAAGCTTTCTTT
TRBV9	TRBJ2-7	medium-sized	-	CASSVGKGNEQYF	TGTGCCAGCAGCGTAGGGAAGGGGAACGAGCAGTACTTC
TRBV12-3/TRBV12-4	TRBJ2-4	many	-	CASSLGRQNIQYF	TGTGCCAGCAGTTTGGGCAGACAAAACATTCAGTACTTC
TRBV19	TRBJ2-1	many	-	CASSARPGRDEQFF	TGTGCCAGTAGTGCCCGCCCCGGGCGGGATGAGCAGTTCTTC
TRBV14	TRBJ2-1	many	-	CASSQLPGTPYEQFF	TGTGCCAGCAGCCAACTACCCGGGACACCTTATGAGCAGTTCTTC
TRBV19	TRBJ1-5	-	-	CATLALDSPSNQPQHF	TGTGCCACCCTTGCTCTCGACAGCCCTAGCAATCAGCCCCAGCATTTT
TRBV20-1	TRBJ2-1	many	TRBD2	CSSNGGGVYNEQFF	TGCAGTTCCAACGGGGGGGGAGTCTACAATGAGCAGTTCTTC
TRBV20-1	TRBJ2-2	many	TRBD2	CSALGLAGNGELFF	TGCAGTGCCCTAGGACTAGCGGGGAACGGGGAGCTGTTTTTT
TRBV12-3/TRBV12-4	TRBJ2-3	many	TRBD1	CASTLGTGDTQYF	TGTGCCAGCACCCTTGGGACAGGAGATACGCAGTATTTT
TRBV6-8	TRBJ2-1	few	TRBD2	CASSGTRAVEQFF	TGTGCCAGCAGCGGGACTAGGGCGGTAGAGCAGTTCTTC
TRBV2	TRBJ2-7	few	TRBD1	CASNPGTGVGEQYF	TGTGCCAGCAACCCCGGGACAGGGGTAGGCGAGCAGTACTTC
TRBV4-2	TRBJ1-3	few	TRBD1	CASSPGQGRDAGNTIYF	TGTGCCAGCAGCCCCGGACAGGGGAGGGATGCTGGAAACACCATATATTTT
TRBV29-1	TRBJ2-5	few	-	CSVVDGSGTQYF	TGCAGCGTTGTGGATGGGAGTGGGACCCAGTACTTC
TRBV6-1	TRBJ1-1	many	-	CASKKVVNTEAFF	TGTGCCAGCAAGAAGGTAGTGAACACTGAAGCTTTCTTT
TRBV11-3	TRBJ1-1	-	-	CASSLDQGRTEAFF	TGTGCCAGCAGCTTAGACCAGGGTCGCACTGAAGCTTTCTTT
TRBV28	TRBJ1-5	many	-	CASSLTARLSGQPQHF	TGTGCCAGCAGTTTAACAGCCAGGTTGTCGGGTCAGCCCCAGCATTTT
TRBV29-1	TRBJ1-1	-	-	CSVGGGKTEAFF	TGCAGCGTTGGAGGTGGGAAAACTGAAGCTTTCTTT
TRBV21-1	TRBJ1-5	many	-	CASSRPYQPQHF	TGTGCCAGCAGCAGGCCTTATCAGCCCCAGCATTTT
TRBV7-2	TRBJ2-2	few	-	CASSLVLREAGELFF	TGTGCCAGCAGCTTAGTCCTCAGGGAGGCCGGGGAGCTGTTTTTT
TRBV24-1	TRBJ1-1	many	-	CATSDGGTEAFF	TGTGCCACCAGTGATGGTGGCACTGAAGCTTTCTTT
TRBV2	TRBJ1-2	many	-	CASWTRLKRGYTF	TGTGCCAGCTGGACCAGACTGAAACGTGGCTACACCTTC
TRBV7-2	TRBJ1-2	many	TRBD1	CASSWRQGRGGYTF	TGTGCCAGCAGCTGGAGACAGGGGAGAGGAGGCTACACCTTC
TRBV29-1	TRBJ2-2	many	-	CSVDRGYTGELFF	TGCAGCGTTGACAGGGGCTACACCGGGGAGCTGTTTTTT
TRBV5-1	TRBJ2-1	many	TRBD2	CASSSGTSGGPYNEQFF	TGCGCCAGCAGCTCCGGGACTAGCGGGGGCCCCTACAATGAGCAGTTCTTC
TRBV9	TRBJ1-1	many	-	CASSFSRDSLDTEAFF	TGTGCCAGCAGCTTCTCCCGGGACTCTCTGGACACTGAAGCTTTTTTT
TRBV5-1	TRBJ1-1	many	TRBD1	CASSAWTGGGTEAFF	TGCGCCAGCAGCGCCTGGACAGGGGGCGGCACTGAAGCTTTCTTT
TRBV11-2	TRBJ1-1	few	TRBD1	CASSKGNAGTGRGTEAFF	TGTGCCAGCAGCAAAGGAAATGCCGGGACAGGGAGGGGCACTGAAGCTTTCTTT
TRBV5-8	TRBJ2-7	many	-	CASSVPQSSYEQYF	TGTGCCAGCAGCGTTCCACAGAGCTCCTACGAGCAGTACTTC
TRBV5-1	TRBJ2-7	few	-	CASSLDSSRLSYEQYF	TGCGCCAGCAGCTTGGACTCTAGCAGGTTATCCTACGAGCAGTACTTC
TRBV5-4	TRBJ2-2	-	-	CASSRAADANTGELFF	TGTGCCAGCAGCCGGGCAGCAGACGCGAACACCGGGGAGCTGTTTTTT
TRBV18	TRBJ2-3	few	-	CASSRRDVRTDTQYF	TGTGCCAGCTCACGGAGGGACGTTCGCACAGATACGCAGTATTTT
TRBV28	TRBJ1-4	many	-	CASSFHQGGEKLFF	TGTGCCAGCAGTTTCCACCAAGGGGGTGAAAAACTGTTTTTT
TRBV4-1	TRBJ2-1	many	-	CASSLTASSYNEQFF	TGCGCCAGCAGCCTTACGGCTAGCTCCTACAATGAGCAGTTCTTC
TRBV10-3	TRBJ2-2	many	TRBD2	CAISGGSVGLARTGELFF	TGTGCCATCAGTGGGGGGAGTGTCGGACTAGCGAGGACCGGGGAGCTGTTTTTT
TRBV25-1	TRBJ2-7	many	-	CASSGTLSNEQYF	TGTGCCAGCAGTGGGACTTTGTCCAACGAGCAGTACTTC
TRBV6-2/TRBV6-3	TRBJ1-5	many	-	CASSYLARGLSNQPQHF	TGTGCCAGCAGTTACCTGGCCAGGGGTCTTAGCAATCAGCCCCAGCATTTT
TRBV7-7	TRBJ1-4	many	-	CASSPTGVGKLFF	TGTGCCAGCAGCCCTACCGGGGTCGGTAAACTGTTTTTT
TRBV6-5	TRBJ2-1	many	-	CASESSYNEQFF	TGTGCCAGTGAGAGCTCCTACAATGAGCAGTTCTTC
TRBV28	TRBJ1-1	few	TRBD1	CASVQGALNTEAFF	TGTGCCAGCGTCCAGGGGGCTTTGAACACTGAAGCTTTCTTT
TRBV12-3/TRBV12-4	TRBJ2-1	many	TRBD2	CASSSPGLATYNEQFF	TGTGCCAGCAGCTCTCCGGGACTAGCGACCTACAATGAGCAGTTCTTC
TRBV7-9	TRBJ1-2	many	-	CASSQSRDGYTF	TGTGCCAGCAGCCAGTCCAGGGATGGCTACACCTTC
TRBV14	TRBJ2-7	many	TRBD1	CASSQWTRDSHSQGGF	TGTGCCAGCAGTCAATGGACCCGGGACAGCCATTCACAGGGGGGATTC
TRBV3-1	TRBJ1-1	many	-	CASSQRGGTEAFF	TGTGCCAGCAGCCAAAGGGGAGGAACTGAAGCTTTCTTT
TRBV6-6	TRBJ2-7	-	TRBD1	CASSSTLLTGNSYEQYF	TGTGCCAGCAGTTCTACCCTCCTGACAGGGAATAGCTACGAGCAGTACTTC
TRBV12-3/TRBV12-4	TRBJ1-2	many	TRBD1	CAIPSGIDRGYGYTF	TGTGCCATCCCAAGCGGTATAGACAGGGGATATGGCTACACCTTC
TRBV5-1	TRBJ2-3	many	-	CASRPGLSDTQYF	TGCGCCAGCAGGCCGGGATTATCAGATACGCAGTATTTT